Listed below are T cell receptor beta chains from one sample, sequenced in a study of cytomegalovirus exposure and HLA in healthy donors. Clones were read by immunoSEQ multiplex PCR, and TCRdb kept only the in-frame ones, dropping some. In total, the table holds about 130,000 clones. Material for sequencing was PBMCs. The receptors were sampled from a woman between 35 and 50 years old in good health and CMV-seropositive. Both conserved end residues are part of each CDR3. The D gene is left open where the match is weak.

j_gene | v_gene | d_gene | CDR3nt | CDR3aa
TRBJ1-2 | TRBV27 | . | TGTGCCAGCAGTTCGGGGGGGCCCGATGGCTACACCTTC | CASSSGGPDGYTF
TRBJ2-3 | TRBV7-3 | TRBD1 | TGTGCCAGCAGCTTAACCCCCCGGGACAGTAACCCAGATACGCAGTATTTT | CASSLTPRDSNPDTQYF
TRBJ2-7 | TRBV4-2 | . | TGTGCCAGCAGCCAAGATCGGTCGAGGTCTTTCTACGAGCAGTACTTC | CASSQDRSRSFYEQYF
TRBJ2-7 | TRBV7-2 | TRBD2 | TGTGCCAGCAGCTTAGTAACAACGGGGAGGGCTCTCGAGCAGTACTTC | CASSLVTTGRALEQYF
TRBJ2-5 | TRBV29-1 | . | TGCAGCGTTGATCCTGGCGGGATCGGGGAGCAGTACTTC | CSVDPGGIGEQYF
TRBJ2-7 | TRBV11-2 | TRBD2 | TGTGCCAGCAGTGCAACTAGCGGGAGTAATGAGCAGTACTTC | CASSATSGSNEQYF
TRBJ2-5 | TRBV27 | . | TGTGGGAAAAAGACAGCCCTCCAAGAGACCCAGTACTTC | CGKKTALQETQYF
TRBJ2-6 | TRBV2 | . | TGTGCCAGCAAACTAGGGAACTCTGGGGCCAACGTCCTGACTTTC | CASKLGNSGANVLTF
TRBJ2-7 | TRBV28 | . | TGTGCCAGCAGTTCGGTAGGCGGGCCCTTCGACGAGCAGTACTTC | CASSSVGGPFDEQYF
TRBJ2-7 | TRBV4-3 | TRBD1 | TGCGCCAGCAGCCAAGATCCCCTCAGGGGGCGGTACGAGCAGTACTTC | CASSQDPLRGRYEQYF
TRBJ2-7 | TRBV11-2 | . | TGCGCCAGCAGGCCCTACAGGGTTGACGAGCAGTACTTC | CASRPYRVDEQYF
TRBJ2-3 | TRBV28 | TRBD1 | TGTGCCAGCAGTCATGGGACAGGGCTTTACACAGATACGCAGTATTTT | CASSHGTGLYTDTQYF
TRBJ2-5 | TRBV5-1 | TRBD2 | TGCGCCAGCAGCTCTAAACTAGCGGGAGTTGAAGAGACCCAGTACTTC | CASSSKLAGVEETQYF
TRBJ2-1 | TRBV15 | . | TGTGCCACCAGCAGAGATCTCGCCGGGAATGAGCAGTTCTTC | CATSRDLAGNEQFF
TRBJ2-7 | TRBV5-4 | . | TGTGCCAGCAGCGTGGACATCTCCTACGAGCAGTACTTC | CASSVDISYEQYF
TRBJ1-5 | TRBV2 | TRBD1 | TGTGCCAGCGGACTACAGGGGGCTTGGCAGCCCCAGCATTTT | CASGLQGAWQPQHF
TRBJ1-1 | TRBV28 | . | TGTGCCAGCAGTCCCTATACCACTGAAGCTTTCTTT | CASSPYTTEAFF
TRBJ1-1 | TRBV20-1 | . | TGCAGTGCCTCCCTAACGGGAGCTTTCTTT | CSASLTGAFF
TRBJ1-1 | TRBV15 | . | TGTGCCACCCGGAGAGGGGAGACAAATATGAACACTGAAGCTTTCTTT | CATRRGETNMNTEAFF
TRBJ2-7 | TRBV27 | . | TGTGCCAGCAGTCCCCTCACAGGTTACGAGCAGTACTTC | CASSPLTGYEQYF